This T cell receptor beta chain appears in the sequencing data of a study of shared clonotypes between healthy human individuals. At the level of the study: Used for every donor were three CD4 naive, three CD4 memory, two CD8 naive and one CD8 memory plate. General observations from the study: Shared across four donors were approximately 5% of the naive CD4 clonotypes.

The investigators split CD4+ cells into a CD45RA+ naive subset and a CD45RA-negative memory subset. This clone was seen a few times. Antigen: not known. An even split of each subset's genomic DNA across several immunoSEQ plates was performed. The protocol was immunoSEQ multiplex PCR, while the TCRdb copy is restricted to in-frame clones and leaves out a portion. Of over 2 million clones listed, roughly 92% are singletons. The germline gives CDR1 MNHNY, CDR2 SVGAGI (reference sequence). Between the trimmed V and J ends, which lost 2 bases and 3 bases, there was a span of 11 bases. The CDR3 sequence is 15 residues long.

This chain uses TRBV6-6 with TRBJ1-5, with a weak D call TRBD1 (6 bases). The sample taken for sequencing was naive CD4+ T cells from PBMCs. This sample's subset: CD45RA+ positively selected. The clonotype comes from a man younger than 30 in good health. Some clones in this sample may be carry-over from other donors' samples. The CDR3 DNA reads TGTGCCAGCAGTTACGCGGGACACCTCAATCAGCCCCAGCATTTT. Its translation: CASSYAGHLNQPQHF.